The rows below give T cell receptor beta chains drawn from one sample of a study of shared clonotypes between healthy human individuals. Sequencing used immunoSEQ multiplex PCR; TCRdb keeps in-frame clones, though not all of them. Among a few million clones listed, around 93% were seen once. The specimen was naive CD8+ T cells from PBMCs. Receptor source: a young man in good health. Some clones in this sample may be carry-over from other donors' samples. The CDR3 runs from the conserved cysteine through the conserved F or W. The D gene is left open where the match is weak. Clone size appears in some rows only: once, few, many, or a class for an expanded clone.

size | D | J | V | CDR3 | DNA
. | . | TRBJ1-1 | TRBV7-9 | CASSLAPGKSTEAFF | TGTGCCAGCAGCTTAGCGCCCGGGAAGAGCACTGAAGCTTTCTTT
. | . | TRBJ1-1 | TRBV11-2 | CASSPVSTDEAFF | TGTGCCAGCAGCCCTGTATCGACAGATGAAGCTTTCTTT
. | . | TRBJ2-3 | TRBV10-3 | CAISEVAENTDTQYF | TGTGCCATCAGTGAGGTAGCGGAGAACACAGATACGCAGTATTTT
. | . | TRBJ1-1 | TRBV5-1 | CASSLEGLMNTEAFF | TGCGCCAGCAGCCTCGAGGGGTTGATGAACACTGAAGCTTTCTTT
. | . | TRBJ1-2 | TRBV12-5 | CASGPDIYGYTF | TGTGCTAGTGGCCCCGACATATATGGCTACACCTTC
once | . | TRBJ2-2 | TRBV9 | CASSVGGAPNTGELFF | TGTGCCAGCAGCGTAGGGGGGGCTCCGAACACCGGGGAGCTGTTTTTT
. | TRBD1 | TRBJ1-1 | TRBV25-1 | CASSEGPGQGIKAAFF | TGTGCCAGCAGTGAAGGCCCCGGACAGGGAATCAAGGCGGCTTTCTTT
. | . | TRBJ2-5 | TRBV19 | CASSTPGFPGTQYF | TGTGCCAGTAGTACCCCGGGCTTTCCAGGGACCCAGTACTTC
. | TRBD2 | TRBJ2-3 | TRBV4-2 | CASSQVGTSGRTSTDTQYF | TGTGCCAGCAGCCAAGTGGGGACTAGCGGACGAACTAGCACAGATACGCAGTATTTT
few | . | TRBJ1-1 | TRBV29-1 | CSAKGLRTEAFF | TGCAGCGCCAAAGGGTTGCGCACTGAAGCTTTCTTT
once | . | TRBJ1-3 | TRBV4-3 | CASSLSRGTAGRNTIYF | TGCGCCAGCAGCCTATCCAGGGGAACGGCTGGGAGAAACACCATATATTTT
. | . | TRBJ2-6 | TRBV6-4 | CASSPSTSGANVLTF | TGTGCCAGCAGTCCTTCGACCTCTGGGGCCAACGTCCTGACTTTC
. | . | TRBJ2-1 | TRBV9 | CASSKRQVRSYNEQFF | TGTGCCAGCAGCAAAAGACAGGTCAGATCCTACAATGAGCAGTTCTTC
. | TRBD1 | TRBJ2-7 | TRBV27 | CASSLSFGTVGPYEQYF | TGTGCCAGCAGTTTGTCATTCGGGACAGTCGGTCCCTACGAGCAGTACTTC
. | TRBD2 | TRBJ2-1 | TRBV7-3 | CASSLLAGGPPYNEQFF | TGTGCCAGCAGCTTACTAGCGGGAGGGCCACCCTACAATGAGCAGTTCTTC
. | . | TRBJ1-1 | TRBV7-9 | CASSLQANTEAFF | TGTGCCAGCAGCTTACAGGCGAACACTGAAGCTTTCTTT
. | . | TRBJ2-5 | TRBV5-6 | CASSLGGIYQETQYF | TGTGCCAGCAGCTTGGGCGGGATTTACCAAGAGACCCAGTACTTC
. | TRBD2 | TRBJ2-1 | TRBV2 | CASSPRAGGITYNEQFF | TGTGCCAGCAGCCCTCGAGCGGGAGGGATTACCTACAATGAGCAGTTCTTC
. | . | TRBJ1-2 | TRBV7-9 | CASSPGHTNYGYTF | TGTGCCAGCAGCCCGGGACATACTAACTATGGCTACACCTTC
. | . | TRBJ2-3 | TRBV27 | CASSSQTVYDTNTQYF | TGTGCCAGCAGTTCTCAGACAGTCTATGATACAAATACGCAGTATTTT
. | . | TRBJ1-1 | TRBV9 | CASSVVGAGNAFF | TGTGCCAGCAGCGTAGTGGGGGCAGGGAACGCTTTCTTT
. | . | TRBJ2-7 | TRBV10-3 | CAISESGRGEQYF | TGTGCCATCAGTGAGTCCGGGCGGGGCGAGCAGTACTTC
. | TRBD2 | TRBJ2-2 | TRBV7-2 | CASSLLAGAAFWGTGELFF | TGTGCCAGCAGCCTGTTAGCGGGAGCGGCCTTTTGGGGGACCGGGGAGCTGTTTTTT